The 30 T cell receptor beta chains below come from one sample, sequenced in a study of T cell changes during pregnancy in multiple sclerosis (dated by TCRdb to about 2019). The receptor library was made with the immunoSEQ multiplex PCR assay. Sourced from immuneACCESS, this table was stored by TCRdb with only in-frame sequences that have V and J called. A share of the clones is absent; for the studies checked, an unresolved V gene accounts for under half, and the remainder has no known explanation. Counted in this sample were roughly 70,000 clones; 85% to 95% of them appeared once. 2.5% to 3% of the sample is in the top ten clones. The starting material was peripheral blood, obtained in the third trimester of pregnancy. The receptors were sampled from a female donor in good health, enrolled as a control in a pregnancy study.

V gene TRBV5-1 combines with J gene TRBJ1-6, with D tentatively TRBD1 (5 bases). Trimming pared 1 base from V and 5 bases from J, leaving 13 bases between. The germline gives CDR1 SGHRS, CDR2 YFSETQ. CDR3 length: 16 amino acids. In DNA, the CDR3 is TGCGCCAGCAGCTTGTTCGCGGGGGATCATAATTCACCCCTCCACTTT. Translating it yields CASSLFAGDHNSPLHF.

The V and J genes are TRBV7-2 and TRBJ1-6; 8 bases align to TRBD1. V gave up 0 bases and J gave up 0 bases; unmatched junction bases: 16. Germline CDR1 SGHTA, CDR2 FQGNSA. This CDR3 spans 22 amino acids. For the CDR3, the DNA is TGTGCCAGCAGCTTAGCCGACCCTGACAGGGGAGAGGCTAGCTCCTATAATTCACCCCTCCACTTT. It encodes CASSLADPDRGEASSYNSPLHF.

This chain joins TRBV5-4 and TRBJ1-2, with D possibly being TRBD1 (5 bases). Trimming took 5 bases from V and 0 from J, leaving 11 bases between them. CDR3 size: 14 residues. Germline-derived CDR1 and CDR2 are SGHNT and YYREEE (reference sequence). The CDR3 DNA reads as TGTGCCAGCAGGAGCGGGGCGACTAACTATGGCTACACCTTC. This encodes CASRSGATNYGYTF. Full variable domain (rest looked up from reference TRBV5-4 and TRBJ1-2): ETGVTQSPTHLIKTRGQQVTLRCSSQSGHNTVSWYQQALGQGPQFIFQYYREEENGRGNFPPRFSGLQFPNYSSELNVNALELDDSALYLCASRSGATNYGYTFGSGTRLTVV.

Written as DNA, the CDR3 is TGTGCCACCAGCAGACGGGACTTAGGGTACAATGAGCAGTTCTTC. This translates into CATSRRDLGYNEQFF. The J gene is TRBJ2-1, the V gene TRBV15, with D possibly being TRBD2 (6 bases). Germline CDR1 LNHNV, CDR2 YYDKDF (reference sequence). V gave up 2 bases and J gave up 4 bases, with 12 bases separating them. The CDR3 loop spans 15 amino acids.

The rearrangement links TRBV5-1 to TRBJ2-5; tentative D call: TRBD2 (5 bases). The CDR3 extends over 14 amino acids. Looked up from germline, CDR1 is SGHRS and CDR2 is YFSETQ. V was pared by 3 bases and J by 3 bases, with 12 bases between. The CDR3: CASSSSGLEETQYF. Here the CDR3 DNA reads TGCGCCAGCAGCTCAAGCGGTTTAGAAGAGACCCAGTACTTC.

This clone was counted a single time. This chain uses TRBV27 with TRBJ2-3; 7 bases fit TRBD2. The V segment lost 3 bases and the J segment 1 base; nucleotides outside the gene matches: 1. CDR3 length equals 14 residues. Germline values: CDR1 MNHEY, CDR2 SMNVEV (reference sequence). The chain's CDR3 is CASSFGGGTDTQYF. The CDR3 nucleotides read TGTGCCAGCAGTTTTGGGGGGGGCACAGATACGCAGTATTTT.

The rearrangement joins TRBV7-2 to TRBJ2-7; 8 bases line up with TRBD1. V shed 4 bases and J 2 bases; nucleotides not matched to a gene: 7. The germline V gene encodes CDR1 SGHTA and CDR2 FQGNSA. The CDR3 sequence is 15 residues long. As DNA, the CDR3 is TGTGCCAGCAGCTCTGTCCAGGGGGCGGCCTACGAGCAGTACTTC. Residues: CASSSVQGAAYEQYF.

This CDR3 reads CASSQGGGYTF. In DNA, the CDR3 is TGTGCCAGCAGCCAAGGGGGCGGCTACACCTTC. The rearrangement links TRBV2 to TRBJ1-2, with 7 bases aligning to TRBD1. The V gene's germline CDR1 is SNHLY and CDR2 FYNNEI. V was pared by 6 bases and J by 8 bases, with 3 bases of the junction left unmatched. The CDR3 loop spans 11 amino acids.

V is TRBV15 and J is TRBJ2-7; tentative D call: TRBD2 (5 bases). Germline CDR1 and CDR2: LNHNV and YYDKDF (reference sequence). V gave up 5 bases and J gave up 0 bases, with 11 bases separating them. The CDR3 runs 14 residues. CDR3 sequence: CATSDGINSYEQYF. CDR3 bases: TGTGCCACCAGCGACGGGATCAACTCCTACGAGCAGTACTTC.

The V and J genes are TRBV5-1 and TRBJ2-7; perhaps TRBD1 as D (5 bases). Trimming cost V 4 bases and J 1 base, with 18 bases left between them. CDR1 and CDR2 from the germline V gene are SGHRS and YFSETQ. The CDR3 spans 16 residues. DNA for the CDR3: TGCGCCAGCAGCCTCCCGAAGGGGCGCACTTCCTACGAGCAGTACTTC. Amino acid sequence: CASSLPKGRTSYEQYF.

This clone came up once. Germline is not matched at one junction end, which may reflect a read error. V is TRBV14 and J is TRBJ2-3; TRBD2 matches at 9 bases. Looked up from germline, CDR1 is SGHDN and CDR2 is FVKESK. The CDR3 length is 12 residues. CDR3 DNA sequence: TGTGCCAGCAGTCAAGGACTAGCGTTTAAGTATTTT. This encodes CASSQGLAFKYF.

The CDR3 DNA reads TGTGCCAGCAGTGAAGATTGGGGACAGTTTGTCTATGGCTACACCTTC. It codes for CASSEDWGQFVYGYTF. This chain uses TRBV6-1 with TRBJ1-2; 7 bases agree with TRBD1. The CDR3 sequence is 16 residues long. CDR1 and CDR2 from the germline V gene are MNHNS and SASEGT. Trimming cost V 1 base and J 4 bases; bases outside gene matches: 9.

CDR3 DNA: TGCGCCAGCAGCCCTGGGACAATCCAAGAGACCCAGTACTTC. Translated, it gives CASSPGTIQETQYF. V and J are TRBV5-1 and TRBJ2-5, with D possibly TRBD1 on 6 matching bases. V was trimmed by 4 bases and J by 1 base, leaving 11 bases between them. Germline-derived CDR1 and CDR2 are SGHRS and YFSETQ. This CDR3 has 14 residues. Filled out from reference TRBV5-1 and TRBJ2-5, the complete variable domain reads KAGVTQTPRYLIKTRGQQVTLSCSPISGHRSVSWYQQTPGQGLQFLFEYFSETQRNKGNFPGRFSGRQFSNSRSEMNVSTLELGDSALYLCASSPGTIQETQYFGPGTRLLVL.

The V gene is TRBV28, the J gene TRBJ1-2; TRBD1 might be the D (6 bases). Germline V gene data show CDR1 as MDHEN and CDR2 as SYDVKM. The CDR3 length is 14 residues. V shed 5 bases and J shed 2 bases, with 12 bases lying between them. The CDR3 DNA reads TGTGCCAGCAGTCCCAGGGGTTTGAACTATGGCTACACCTTC. Encoded protein: CASSPRGLNYGYTF.

V is TRBV7-2 and J is TRBJ1-2; 12 nucleotides match TRBD1. V shed 5 bases, J shed 5 bases, and the junction held 6 bases outside the gene matches. CDR3 length: 15 amino acids. Germline CDR1 SGHTA, CDR2 FQGNSA. The DNA for the CDR3 is TGTGCCAGCAGCCCGGGGACAGGGGGCGCGTATGGCTACACCTTC. This sequence encodes CASSPGTGGAYGYTF.

J is TRBJ2-3 and V is TRBV4-1; D may be TRBD2 (6 bases). The CDR3 runs 15 residues. Trimming stripped 5 bases from V and 5 bases from J, with 17 bases between. Germline V gene sequence: CDR1 MGHRA, CDR2 YSYEKL. The CDR3 DNA sequence: TGCGCCAGCAGCATTCTAGCCTCGCGGGGAGATACGCAGTATTTT. As protein: CASSILASRGDTQYF.

The CDR3 sequence is CASSSTTSGGSQETQYF. In DNA form, the CDR3 reads TGCGCCAGCAGCTCGACGACTAGCGGGGGGTCTCAAGAGACCCAGTACTTC. V is TRBV5-1 and J is TRBJ2-5; 13 bases are shared with TRBD2. CDR1 is SGHRS and CDR2 is YFSETQ in the germline V gene. The CDR3 is 17 residues long. With 3 bases clipped from V and 2 bases from J, the junction kept 7 bases outside the gene matches.

The gene calls are TRBV4-2 and TRBJ2-7; 9 bases are shared with TRBD2. The CDR3 is 16 residues long. The ends lost 0 bases at V and 4 bases at J; junction bases unmatched: 7. Per the germline V gene, CDR1 is LGHNA and CDR2 is YNFKEQ. The CDR3 region is CASSQDMPSGTYEQYF. The CDR3 DNA sequence: TGTGCCAGCAGCCAAGATATGCCTAGCGGGACGTACGAGCAGTACTTC.

J is TRBJ2-4 and V is TRBV15; D possibly corresponds to TRBD2 (6 bases). The V and J ends lost 0 bases and 0 bases respectively, with 9 bases between them. CDR3 length: 16 amino acids. Germline CDR1 is LNHNV and CDR2 is YYDKDF (reference sequence). This chain's CDR3 is CATSRDLGGAKNIQYF. CDR3 nucleotide sequence: TGTGCCACCAGCAGAGATTTGGGGGGAGCCAAAAACATTCAGTACTTC. Full variable domain (rest looked up from reference TRBV15 and TRBJ2-4): DAMVIQNPRYQVTQFGKPVTLSCSQTLNHNVMYWYQQKSSQAPKLLFHYYDKDFNNEADTPDNFQSRRPNTSFCFLDIRSPGLGDTAMYLCATSRDLGGAKNIQYFGAGTRLSVL.

This sequence joins TRBV5-1 and TRBJ2-5; TRBD1 might be the D (6 bases). V dropped 0 bases and J dropped 4 bases, with 7 bases sitting between them. CDR3 length equals 13 residues. Per the germline V gene, CDR1 is SGHRS and CDR2 is YFSETQ. The CDR3 loop is CASSLGGRETQYF. In DNA form, the CDR3 reads TGCGCCAGCAGCTTGGGGGGGCGAGAGACCCAGTACTTC.

The V gene is TRBV5-1, the J gene TRBJ1-2; TRBD1 is a possible D gene (5 bases). Between the trimmed V and J ends, which lost 4 bases and 1 base, there was a span of 8 bases. Germline assignment: CDR1 SGHRS and CDR2 YFSETQ. The CDR3 covers 13 residues. In DNA, the CDR3 is TGCGCCAGCAGCCCCAGGGATAACTATGGCTACACCTTC. As protein: CASSPRDNYGYTF.

The rearrangement uses TRBV5-1 and TRBJ2-7; weak D call: TRBD2 (5 bases). The CDR3 length is 16 residues. Germline CDR1 and CDR2: SGHRS and YFSETQ. Trimming cost V 0 bases and J 2 bases, with 15 bases left between them. This CDR3 is CASSLVGSTQPYEQYF. The CDR3 DNA reads TGCGCCAGCAGCTTGGTGGGGAGTACCCAGCCCTACGAGCAGTACTTC.

The chain couples TRBV19 to TRBJ2-1; D perhaps matches TRBD2 (9 bases). The CDR3 is 20 amino acids. V was cut by 3 bases and J by 8 bases, with 32 bases left in between. Germline values: CDR1 LNHDA, CDR2 SQIVND (reference sequence). The CDR3 region is CASSMQGWASGTYRGYEQFF. The CDR3 DNA reads as TGTGCCAGTAGTATGCAGGGATGGGCTAGCGGGACCTACAGGGGGTATGAGCAGTTCTTC.

This chain uses TRBV20-1 with TRBJ2-5, with D uncertain. There are 9 residues in the CDR3. Germline lookup yields CDR1 DFQATT and CDR2 SNEGSKA (reference sequence). The CDR3 DNA is TGCAGGGCCGGGGAGACCCAGTACTTC. This encodes CRAGETQYF.

The CDR3 DNA is TGCGCCAGCAGCCCGGGGAACATTCAGTACTTC. The encoded protein is CASSPGNIQYF. V usage is TRBV4-1 and J usage is TRBJ2-4, with D perhaps TRBD2 (5 bases). Germline assignment: CDR1 MGHRA and CDR2 YSYEKL. This CDR3 has 11 residues. Trimming left V 4 bases short and J 7 bases short, with 5 bases between.

The chain is built from TRBV6-6 and TRBJ1-2, with D possibly TRBD1 on 5 matching bases. Germline V lookup: CDR1 MNHNY, CDR2 SVGAGI (reference sequence). This CDR3 comprises 13 residues. The V end lost 5 bases, the J end lost 3 bases, and 10 bases lay between the germline ends. CDR3 sequence: CASSAQGYYGYTF. The CDR3 coding sequence is TGTGCCAGCAGTGCCCAGGGATACTATGGCTACACCTTC.

The rearrangement joins TRBV9 to TRBJ2-7; D is undetermined. The germline CDR1 and CDR2 sequences are SGDLS and YYNGEE. Between the trimmed V and J ends, which lost 0 bases and 5 bases, there was a span of 9 bases. The CDR3 is 13 residues long. CDR3 protein: CASSVAPGNEQYF. In DNA, the CDR3 is TGTGCCAGCAGCGTAGCCCCCGGTAACGAGCAGTACTTC.

This clone was found once. The V gene is TRBV7-2, the J gene TRBJ1-4; D is possibly TRBD1 (5 bases). CDR3 length equals 14 residues. Germline V gene sequence: CDR1 SGHTA, CDR2 FQGNSA. The V gene lost 6 bases and the J gene lost 3 bases, with 11 bases spanning the gap. For the CDR3, the DNA is TGTGCCAGCAGTCAAGGGGCGTCTAATGAAAAACTGTTTTTT. Translation: CASSQGASNEKLFF.

The chain joins TRBV14 to TRBJ2-3; 10 nucleotides align to TRBD2. This CDR3 is 15 amino acids long. After removal of 4 bases from V and 1 base from J, the junction contained 2 bases not matched to a gene. The germline gives CDR1 SGHDN, CDR2 FVKESK. In DNA form, the CDR3 reads TGTGCCAGCAGCCTGCTAGCGGGGGGCACAGATACGCAGTATTTT. Translating it yields CASSLLAGGTDTQYF.

This clone was recorded only once. This chain links TRBV11-3 with TRBJ2-2; possible D gene TRBD1, 6 bases. The germline V and J ends were trimmed by 7 bases and 1 base, with 7 bases remaining between them. Germline V gene data show CDR1 as SGHNT and CDR2 as YENEEA. The CDR3 extends over 13 amino acids. This CDR3 reads CASKDRNTGELFF. CDR3 coding DNA: TGTGCCAGCAAGGACAGGAACACCGGGGAGCTGTTTTTT.